The clone carrying this T cell receptor (beta chain) was found once. J was trimmed by 0 bases and V by 5 bases; bases with no gene match: 2. This CDR3 region has 14 residues. CDR1 and CDR2 from the germline V gene are GTSNPN and SVGIG (reference sequence). This record belongs to a study of blood T cell repertoires in COVID-19. Study in general: Sites in the United States, Italy and Spain provided acute and convalescent COVID-19 samples. From T cells, B-cell-depleted T cells, or PBMCs came the material, which was cDNA or gDNA.

Using immunoSEQ multiplex PCR, the repertoire was profiled, and TCRdb retains in-frame clones only, with some absent. The table includes a few hundred thousand clones, 70% to 90% detected once. The chain employs TRBV30 and TRBJ1-4, with 8 nucleotides matching TRBD1. The sequence was collected from a woman in her forties or fifties with acute or convalescent COVID-19. The sample comprised peripheral blood. CDR3 protein: CAWGQGTTNEKLFF. The DNA for the CDR3 is TGTGCCTGGGGACAGGGAACAACTAATGAAAAACTGTTTTTT.